This TCR beta chain came from a study of cytomegalovirus exposure and HLA in healthy donors (dated by TCRdb to about 2017). With regard to the full study: According to a later analysis, the approximately 120 validation repertoires were produced on the same platform as the approximately 690 repertoires of the first cohort. Along with the roughly 670-subject first cohort, a separate validation cohort of 120 different subjects was used. The study aimed to test whether cataloging public T cell receptors could reveal signatures of past pathogen exposure. High-throughput TCR immunosequencing, statistical association of individual TCRs with disease status, and machine learning were combined to predict cytomegalovirus infection status.

Separate from the roughly 650-subject first cohort, the validation cohort of roughly 110 subjects was the group to which the donors belonged. Preparation of the library involved the immunoSEQ multiplex PCR assay. As for how the authors treated the data: A statistical classification framework was built to diagnose cytomegalovirus status from the catalog of TCR beta chain sequences. What TCRdb holds here is the immuneACCESS table cut down to in-frame rearrangements. Part of the clones is not present; checked against another copy, under half of the missing clones reflect an unresolved V gene, and the others are unexplained. That table supplies the V and J calls and clone size; D and trimming were determined from the DNA. The sample profile shows roughly 240,000 clones; just under 90% of them were found once. Clones ranked in the top ten supply less than 3% of the sample. Relative to germline, V is 0 bases shorter and J is 4 bases shorter, with 9 bases between their ends. In the germline V gene, CDR1 corresponds to LGHNA and CDR2 to YSLEER. From cysteine to phenylalanine, the CDR3 is 15 amino acids long. Only the CDR3 DNA is retained, 45 bases long and in frame from the first base.

Results and caveats for the whole study, not just this receptor: In the study, some 180 TCR beta chains were listed as associated with cytomegalovirus. Most TCR sequences were observed very rarely across donors, whereas some public TCRs were present in many individuals. Of the cluster scores, about 94% were above 0 in a later analysis, which found that TCRs clustered in the first cohort also tended to co-occur in the approximately 110 validation repertoires. The classifier was reported to diagnose cytomegalovirus status with high specificity and sensitivity in both the original and validation cohorts. A later analysis lacked HLA typing for the validation cohort, so it scored co-occurrence in that cohort across all 110 or so repertoires. It was suggested by the authors that the approach could potentially be generalized to other disease states and immunological phenotypes. A few of the identified cytomegalovirus-associated TCR beta chains were confirmed in vitro to be specific for cytomegalovirus antigens.

Details on this clone: No cognate antigen has been identified for it. Base qualities are not at hand, and no much larger clone is one base apart.

The receptor was isolated from a man younger than 35 in good health and CMV-seronegative. Recombination connected TRBV4-3 to TRBJ2-2, with no reliable assignment of the D segment. Sequencing input: PBMCs. CDR3 loop: CASSQDQQPTGELFF. The sequence in DNA is TGCGCCAGCAGCCAAGATCAACAGCCCACCGGGGAGCTGTTTTTT.